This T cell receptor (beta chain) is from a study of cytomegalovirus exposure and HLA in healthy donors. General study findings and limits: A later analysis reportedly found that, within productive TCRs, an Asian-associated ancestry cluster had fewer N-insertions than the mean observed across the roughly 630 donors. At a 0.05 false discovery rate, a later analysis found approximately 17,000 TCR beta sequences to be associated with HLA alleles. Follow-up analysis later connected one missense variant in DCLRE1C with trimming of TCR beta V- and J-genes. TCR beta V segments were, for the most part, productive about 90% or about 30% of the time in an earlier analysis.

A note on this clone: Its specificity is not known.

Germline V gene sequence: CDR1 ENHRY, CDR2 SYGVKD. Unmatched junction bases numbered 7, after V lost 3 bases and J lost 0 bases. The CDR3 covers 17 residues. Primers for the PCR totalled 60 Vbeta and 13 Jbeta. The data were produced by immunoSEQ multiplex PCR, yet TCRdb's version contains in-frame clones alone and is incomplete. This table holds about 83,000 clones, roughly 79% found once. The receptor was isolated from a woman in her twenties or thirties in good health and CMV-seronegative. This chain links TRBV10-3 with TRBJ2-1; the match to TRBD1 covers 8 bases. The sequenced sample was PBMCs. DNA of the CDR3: TGTGCCATCAGTGATTCCAGGGGGCCCAGCTCCTACAATGAGCAGTTCTTC. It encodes CAISDSRGPSSYNEQFF.